This note documents a single TCR beta chain sequence. The CDR3 totals 15 residues. With V trimmed by 8 bases and J by 1 base, 10 bases remained unmatched. This specimen belongs to a study of T cell changes during pregnancy in multiple sclerosis. Some clones are missing from TCRdb's copy, which holds only in-frame ones; the method was immunoSEQ multiplex PCR. In the table there are tens of thousands of clones, around 92% of which are singletons. Sequencing used peripheral blood, obtained before pregnancy. This chain connects TRBV23-1 to TRBJ1-2, with 7 positions matching TRBD1. TRBV23-1 is an open reading frame, and its role is uncertain. This sequence was found in a female donor with multiple sclerosis, enrolled in a pregnancy study. DNA for the CDR3: TGCGCCAGCGTTTCAAGGGACAGTCGTAACTATGGCTACACCTTC. Translating gives CASVSRDSRNYGYTF.